The clone carrying this T cell receptor beta chain was counted between two and nine times. The antigen remains undetermined. This sample stems from a study of T cell responses to AZD1222 COVID-19 vaccine. The assay was immunoSEQ multiplex PCR, and TCRdb's table has in-frame clones only and misses some. Of about 160,000 clones listed, approximately 91% are singletons. Overall study results and limits: Repertoires were obtained solely post-peak T cell response. The span of vaccine-associated CD4 TCRs extended across spike, with dominance at 160-218 and 743-854. Seropositive AZD1222 recipients at baseline numbered only five to seven.

Trimming removed 9 bases at V and 4 bases at J, with 19 bases between. The CDR3 extends over 15 amino acids. Germline CDR1 is SGHNT and CDR2 is YYREEE (reference sequence). The chain employs TRBV5-4 and TRBJ2-2; possibly TRBD2 for D (5 bases). The source material was peripheral blood, sampled on day 0 of AZD1222 vaccination. This clonotype was obtained from an adult in good health. The CDR3 spells CATAGGRSRTGELFF. In nucleotides, the CDR3 is TGTGCCACGGCCGGAGGAAGGAGCCGCACCGGGGAGCTGTTTTTT.